The 16 T cell receptor beta chains below come from one sample, sequenced in a study of vaccination effects on CD4 cells after COVID-19. Produced via immunoSEQ multiplex PCR; TCRdb's table is partial and in-frame only. The table shows 70,000 or so clones, with 60% to 85% occurring only once. Prior to sequencing, the ViraFEST assay stimulated PBMC with viral peptide pools, which expanded the antigen-specific CD4+ T cells. Scientists isolated CD4+ T cells after an approximately 10-day culture period ended. The study found no prior SARS-CoV-2 infection in the vaccine recipients, who tested negative for nucleocapsid antibodies. Which antigens these TCRs recognize remains unknown. The sequences come from CD4+ T cells from PBMCs cultured with SARS-CoV-2 spike peptides, collected before COVID-19 vaccination. All receptors derive from a human donor who received a COVID-19 vaccine.

The rearrangement uses TRBV7-3 and TRBJ2-1; a weak D match, TRBD2 (5 bases). This CDR3 is built from 12 residues. The germline gives CDR1 SGHTA, CDR2 FQGTGA. Deletions cut 3 bases from V and 6 bases from J, with 6 bases between. The CDR3 is CASSFAGNEQFF. The CDR3 DNA sequence: TGTGCCAGCAGCTTCGCGGGCAATGAGCAGTTCTTC.

This clone was counted a single time. The chain is built from TRBV10-2 and TRBJ2-1; 7 positions match TRBD2. The germline V gene has CDR1 WSHSY and CDR2 SAAADI. This CDR3 spans 16 amino acids. J was trimmed by 7 bases and V by 0 bases; bases with no gene match: 9. The CDR3 loop is CASSESTGGFRNEQFF. CDR3 bases: TGCGCCAGCAGTGAGTCGACCGGGGGGTTCAGAAATGAGCAGTTCTTC.

The genes are TRBV5-6 and TRBJ2-4; D possibly uses TRBD1 or TRBD2 (5 bases each). Germline-derived CDR1 and CDR2 are SGHDT and YYEEEE. The CDR3 sequence is 15 residues long. The germline V and J ends were trimmed by 1 base and 3 bases, with 11 bases remaining between them. The chain's CDR3 is CASSLPDSGKNIQYF. CDR3 DNA sequence: TGTGCCAGCAGCTTGCCAGACAGCGGCAAAAACATTCAGTACTTC.

The rearrangement joins TRBV19 to TRBJ1-5; 11 nucleotides agree with TRBD1. Germline-derived CDR1 and CDR2 are LNHDA and SQIVND (reference sequence). The CDR3 totals 16 residues. Germline trimming cut 5 bases from V and 2 bases from J; bases unmatched to any gene: 5. CDR3 region: CASSPGTGGRNQPQHF. CDR3 DNA sequence: TGTGCCAGTAGTCCGGGGACAGGGGGTCGCAATCAGCCCCAGCATTTT.

CDR3: CASSSGLVVYNEQFF. As DNA, the CDR3 is TGTGCCAGCAGCTCGGGACTAGTGGTCTACAATGAGCAGTTCTTC. V gene TRBV7-2 combines with J gene TRBJ2-1; TRBD2 agrees at 8 bases. Germline lookup yields CDR1 SGHTA and CDR2 FQGNSA. The CDR3 totals 15 residues. Trimming took 4 bases from V and 3 from J; bases not matched to a gene: 5.

This sequence joins TRBV6-4 and TRBJ2-3; 11 nucleotides match TRBD2. The CDR3 is 13 amino acids. The V gene end was trimmed by 5 bases and the J gene end by 14 bases; junction bases not matched to a gene: 9. CDR1 MRHNA and CDR2 SNTAGT come from the germline V gene. The CDR3 DNA is TGTGCCAGCAGTCCCCTAGCGGGGGGCCCGCGGTATTTT. The encoded protein is CASSPLAGGPRYF.

V gene TRBV24-1 combines with J gene TRBJ2-1, with D unclear. Trimming stripped 3 bases from V and 2 bases from J, with 13 bases between. This CDR3 has 16 amino acids. From germline, CDR1 is KGHDR and CDR2 SFDVKD. The CDR3 DNA reads TGTGCCACCAGTGATGTAGTCCAGAGGCCCTACAATGAGCAGTTCTTC. This sequence encodes CATSDVVQRPYNEQFF.

The rearrangement uses TRBV7-2 and TRBJ2-1, with D possibly being TRBD1 or TRBD2 (5 bases each). CDR1 SGHTA and CDR2 FQGNSA come from the germline V gene. CDR3 size: 15 residues. V was cut by 5 bases and J by 10 bases, with 21 bases left in between. CDR3 DNA sequence: TGTGCCAGCAGCGCCGCTCTCGGCCTGGGGGTGGAGCAGTTCTTC. Encoded protein: CASSAALGLGVEQFF.

In this sample, this clone turned up a few times. The CDR3 DNA is TGTGCCGTTCAACCGGGACAGGGGGCGCACGGGCAGCCCCAGCATTTT. This gives the protein CAVQPGQGAHGQPQHF. V gene TRBV24-1 combines with J gene TRBJ1-5; 12 bases match TRBD1. This CDR3 spans 16 amino acids. CDR1 KGHDR and CDR2 SFDVKD come from the germline V gene. V was clipped by 12 bases and J by 7 bases; unmatched bases: 15.

This clone was detected a few times. The genes are TRBV4-1 and TRBJ1-2, with a possible D match to TRBD1 (5 bases). The V end lost 6 bases, the J end lost 5 bases, and 22 bases lay between the germline ends. CDR1 MGHRA and CDR2 YSYEKL come from the germline V gene. This CDR3 has 16 amino acids. This CDR3 reads CASRPPGKRGGYGYTF. The CDR3 DNA reads TGCGCCAGCAGACCCCCAGGGAAAAGGGGTGGGTATGGCTACACCTTC.

This clone was seen a handful of times. The rearrangement joins TRBV4-2 to TRBJ2-3; 8 nucleotides align to TRBD2. Unmatched junction bases numbered 6, after V lost 4 bases and J lost 6 bases. This CDR3 comprises 14 residues. The germline V gene has CDR1 LGHNA and CDR2 YNFKEQ. The CDR3 DNA is TGTGCCAGCAGCCCCGGGACTAGAGGTGATACGCAGTATTTT. Translated: CASSPGTRGDTQYF.

V and J are TRBV5-8 and TRBJ2-1; 8 bases fit TRBD2. V gave up 2 bases and J gave up 3 bases; unmatched junction bases: 7. The germline V gene encodes CDR1 SGHTS and CDR2 YDEGEE. CDR3 size: 16 residues. The CDR3 protein is CASSFSSGVVYNEQFF. As DNA, the CDR3 is TGTGCCAGCAGCTTCAGTAGCGGGGTCGTCTACAATGAGCAGTTCTTC.

This sequence joins TRBV3-1 (or the pseudogene TRBV3-2) and TRBJ2-5; 9 bases are shared with TRBD1. The CDR3 consists of 17 residues. J lost 5 bases, V lost 0 bases, and 10 bases had no gene match. The germline V gene encodes CDR1 LGHDT and CDR2 YNNKEL (reference sequence). CDR3 nucleotide sequence: TGTGCCAGCAGCCAAGATCTAACAGGGGGCTCCCTGGAGACCCAGTACTTC. Translation: CASSQDLTGGSLETQYF.

V gene TRBV19 combines with J gene TRBJ2-5, with 10 bases identical to TRBD2. This CDR3 spans 15 amino acids. The V and J ends lost 5 bases and 2 bases, in that order; junction bases with no gene match: 5. Germline CDR1 LNHDA, CDR2 SQIVND (reference sequence). This CDR3 is CASSLLAGPQETQYF. CDR3 sequence (DNA): TGTGCCAGTAGTTTACTAGCGGGGCCACAAGAGACCCAGTACTTC.

The chain is built from TRBV5-1 and TRBJ2-3, with D possibly being TRBD1 (6 bases). V was cut by 4 bases and J by 2 bases, with 11 bases left in between. Per the germline V gene, CDR1 is SGHRS and CDR2 is YFSETQ. The CDR3 length is 14 residues. CDR3 nucleotides: TGCGCCAGCAGCCGCGGACAGTCCACAGATACGCAGTATTTT. This gives the protein CASSRGQSTDTQYF.

The chain uses TRBV24-1 and TRBJ2-2; D call uncertain. Germline V gene data show CDR1 as KGHDR and CDR2 as SFDVKD. This CDR3 has 13 residues. The V end was cut by 3 bases, the J end by 4 bases, with 5 bases between. CDR3 loop: CATSDLITGELFF. In DNA, the CDR3 is TGTGCCACCAGTGATCTCATCACCGGGGAGCTGTTTTTT.